Presented here are 30 T cell receptor beta chains from one specimen sequenced in a study of T-cell memory formation after mild COVID-19. TCRdb passed the 5' RACE reads through MiXCR, listing each CDR3 protein once. The sample holds approximately 100,000 distinct CDR3 sequences; roughly 25% are singletons and the top ten take over 40%. Sequencing was carried out using PBMCs or a T cell subset sorted from them (not recorded which). The receptors were sampled from a man aged 18-30 years who had mild COVID-19 (a few samples of this study predate the infection). Cell type and time point are not known.

V gene TRBV6-2 or TRBV6-3 combines with J gene TRBJ2-7; tentative D call: TRBD1 (6 bases). Germline V CDR1 and CDR2: MNHEY, SVGEGT. The CDR3 runs to 12 residues. Trimming pared 6 bases from V and 2 bases from J, leaving 8 bases between. CDR3 region: CASRDSPYEQYV. The CDR3 nucleotides read TGTGCCAGCAGGGACAGTCCCTACGAGCAGTACGTC.

The chain uses TRBV5-1 and TRBJ2-3; D is ambiguous. V was pared by 1 base and J by 2 bases, with 8 bases between. Germline values: CDR1 SGHRS, CDR2 YFSETQ. This CDR3 has 14 amino acids. This CDR3 is CASSLRLYTDTQYF. CDR3 coding DNA: TGCGCCAGCAGCTTGCGTCTATACACAGATACGCAGTATTTT.

The chain carries TRBV29-1 and TRBJ1-2, with 8 bases that match TRBD1. V lost 7 bases and J lost 9; bases outside the gene matches: 7. Germline CDR1 SQVTM, CDR2 ANQGSEA. The CDR3 covers 11 residues. The CDR3 region has the DNA TGCAGCGGAGCCTCAGGGGGCCGCTACACCTTC. Amino acid sequence: CSGASGGRYTF.

This chain joins TRBV6-5 and TRBJ2-5; TRBD1 matches at 11 bases. J was trimmed by 5 bases and V by 0 bases; bases with no gene match: 5. Germline CDR1 reads MNHEY; CDR2 reads SVGAGI. The CDR3 loop spans 16 amino acids. CDR3 in DNA: TGTGCCAGCAGTTACTCGGGGACAGGGGGTTTGGAGACCCAGTACTTC. This encodes CASSYSGTGGLETQYF.

The V and J genes are TRBV5-6 and TRBJ2-3; D is ambiguous. The V and J ends lost 10 bases and 10 bases respectively, with 16 bases between them. The CDR3 extends over 11 amino acids. Germline CDR1 is SGHDT and CDR2 is YYEEEE. CDR3 amino acids: CASRPGLAQYF. In DNA form, the CDR3 reads TGTGCCTCGCGGCCGGGTCTAGCGCAGTATTTT.

This clonotype was seen a handful of times. This chain connects TRBV28 to TRBJ2-3, with TRBD2 matching over 11 bases. The germline CDR1 and CDR2 sequences are MDHEN and SYDVKM. The CDR3 covers 15 residues. The ends lost 5 bases at V and 5 bases at J; junction bases unmatched: 6. CDR3 DNA: TGTGCCAGCAGTCGTCTAGCGGGGGGAAGAGATACGCAGTATTTT. Its protein is CASSRLAGGRDTQYF. The whole variable domain, remainder taken from reference TRBV28 and TRBJ2-3, is DVKVTQSSRYLVKRTGEKVFLECVQDMDHENMFWYRQDPGLGLRLIYFSYDVKMKEKGDIPEGYSVSREKKERFSLILESASTNQTSMYLCASSRLAGGRDTQYFGPGTRLTVL.

The rearrangement uses TRBV6-5 and TRBJ1-1; D unclear. This CDR3 is built from 14 residues. Germline V gives CDR1 MNHEY, CDR2 SVGAGI. V lost 0 bases to trimming and J lost 6 bases, with 11 bases between them. The CDR3 bases are TGTGCCAGCAGTTACTCGGAGAAAAGCCCTGAAGCTTTCTTT. This sequence encodes CASSYSEKSPEAFF.

J is TRBJ1-5 and V is TRBV4-3; possibly TRBD1 for D (6 bases). CDR1 and CDR2 (germline): LGHNA, YSLEER. The CDR3 spans 14 residues. The V gene lost 4 bases and the J gene lost 7 bases, with 14 bases spanning the gap. The CDR3 DNA reads as TGCGCCAGCAGCCGATCCCAGGGGCTCCAGCCCCAGCATTTT. Protein sequence: CASSRSQGLQPQHF.

This clonotype occurred a few times. V gene TRBV6-2 or TRBV6-3 combines with J gene TRBJ2-1, with TRBD2 matching over 8 bases. From germline, CDR1 is MNHEY and CDR2 SVGEGT. V lost 3 bases to trimming and J lost 10 bases; unmatched junction nucleotides: 14. The CDR3 loop spans 16 amino acids. The CDR3 DNA reads as TGTGCCAGCAGTTATGATCGGACTAGCCCCCGGCTAGAGCAGTTCTTC. Translation: CASSYDRTSPRLEQFF.

V is TRBV7-7 and J is TRBJ2-7; 11 bases line up with TRBD1. Losses at the gene ends were 5 bases for V and 7 bases for J; bases not matched to a gene: 7. Germline V gives CDR1 SSHAT, CDR2 FNYEAQ (reference sequence). The CDR3 has 14 amino acids. This CDR3 is CASSTGTGGFEQYF. The CDR3 coding sequence is TGTGCCAGCAGCACCGGGACAGGGGGTTTTGAGCAGTACTTC.

The table lists this clonotype with a few counts. This chain uses TRBV29-1 with TRBJ1-2; D is possibly TRBD1 (5 bases). The CDR3 is 11 residues long. V was pared by 5 bases and J by 3 bases, with 7 bases between. The V gene's germline CDR1 is SQVTM and CDR2 ANQGSEA. Here the CDR3 reads CSVSRDYGYTF. The CDR3 nucleotides read TGCAGCGTTAGCAGGGACTATGGCTACACCTTC.

V gene TRBV7-9 combines with J gene TRBJ2-7, with 12 bases fitting TRBD2. Trimming cost V 5 bases and J 1 base; bases outside gene matches: 9. CDR1 and CDR2 (germline): SEHNR, FQNEAQ (reference sequence). This CDR3 is built from 17 residues. DNA for the CDR3: TGTGCCAGCAGCCCGCGGACTAGCGGGGAGAATTCCTACGAGCAGTACTTC. Translated: CASSPRTSGENSYEQYF.

This rearrangement joins TRBV25-1 to TRBJ2-5, with a weak D call TRBD1 (6 bases). V shed 4 bases and J shed 5 bases, with 17 bases lying between them. This CDR3 is built from 15 residues. CDR1 is MGHDK and CDR2 is SYGVNS in the germline V gene. The CDR3 sequence is CASSALGAFGETQYF. Here the CDR3 DNA reads TGTGCCAGCAGTGCCTTGGGGGCGTTCGGCGAGACCCAGTACTTC.

The table lists this clonotype with many counts. V usage is TRBV5-1 and J usage is TRBJ1-5; 7 bases align to TRBD1. The CDR3 is 14 amino acids. The J segment lost 5 bases and the V segment lost 4 bases, leaving 6 bases of the junction unmatched. Germline CDR1 is SGHRS and CDR2 is YFSETQ. Here the CDR3 reads CASSQWTGDQPQHF. The CDR3 DNA sequence: TGCGCCAGCAGCCAGTGGACAGGCGATCAGCCCCAGCATTTT.

The chain employs TRBV7-9 and TRBJ1-4; tentatively, D is TRBD1 (5 bases). V was cut by 6 bases and J by 0 bases, with 14 bases left in between. CDR3 length equals 16 residues. Germline V gene sequence: CDR1 SEHNR, CDR2 FQNEAQ (reference sequence). CDR3 in amino acids: CASREGLLTTNEKLFF. CDR3 DNA sequence: TGTGCCAGCAGGGAGGGACTCCTAACAACTAATGAAAAACTGTTTTTT. Complete variable domain (other parts from reference TRBV7-9 and TRBJ1-4): DTGVSQNPRHKITKRGQNVTFRCDPISEHNRLYWYRQTLGQGPEFLTYFQNEAQLEKSRLLSDRFSAERPKGSFSTLEIQRTEQGDSAMYLCASREGLLTTNEKLFFGSGTQLSVL.

This clonotype was counted a few times. This chain links TRBV6-2 or TRBV6-3 with TRBJ1-5, with a tentative D call TRBD1 (6 bases). The CDR3 is 14 amino acids. CDR1 MNHEY and CDR2 SVGEGT come from the germline V gene. The V and J ends lost 6 bases and 0 bases respectively, with 9 bases between them. The CDR3 bases are TGTGCCAGCAGCCACAGGGCTAGCAATCAGCCCCAGCATTTT. This codes for CASSHRASNQPQHF.

In this sample, this clonotype turned up a few times. The chain uses TRBV6-5 and TRBJ2-7; 8 nucleotides agree with TRBD1. Germline V lookup: CDR1 MNHEY, CDR2 SVGAGI. The CDR3 is made up of 16 amino acids. J gave up 5 bases and V 0 bases, and 9 bases lay outside the gene matches. The CDR3 loop is CASSYSTGDLPHEQYF. DNA for the CDR3: TGTGCCAGCAGTTACTCGACAGGGGACCTTCCCCACGAGCAGTACTTC.

This rearrangement joins TRBV19 to TRBJ1-1; D is unclear. The CDR3 is 13 amino acids. Trimming cost V 1 base and J 6 bases, with 9 bases left between them. Germline values: CDR1 LNHDA, CDR2 SQIVND (reference sequence). CDR3 region: CASSIGGFPEAFF. The CDR3 DNA sequence: TGTGCCAGTAGTATAGGGGGTTTCCCTGAAGCTTTCTTT.

In its sample, this clonotype was seen a few times. This sequence joins TRBV4-1 and TRBJ2-1; D ambiguous. Trimming cost V 1 base and J 8 bases, with 12 bases left between them. Germline CDR1 MGHRA, CDR2 YSYEKL. The CDR3 sequence is 14 residues long. The CDR3 sequence is CASSQVVGVYEQFF. The CDR3 coding sequence is TGCGCCAGCAGCCAAGTAGTTGGGGTTTATGAGCAGTTCTTC.

The sample holds a few counts of this clonotype. The chain carries TRBV15 and TRBJ1-6, with unresolved D. This CDR3 is 15 amino acids long. V was cut by 3 bases and J by 2 bases, with 8 bases left in between. Germline lookup yields CDR1 LNHNV and CDR2 YYDKDF (reference sequence). The CDR3 loop reads CATSSVKAYNSPLHF. The CDR3 region has the DNA TGTGCCACCAGCAGTGTAAAAGCCTATAATTCACCCCTCCACTTT.

CDR3 residues: CASSPSSNTEAFF. The DNA for the CDR3 is TGCGCCAGCAGCCCGTCTTCGAACACTGAAGCTTTCTTT. The V and J genes are TRBV5-1 and TRBJ1-1, with D unresolved. V shed 4 bases and J shed 1 base, with 8 bases lying between them. Germline assignment: CDR1 SGHRS and CDR2 YFSETQ. The CDR3 length is 13 residues.

The chain combines TRBV27 with TRBJ1-2; TRBD1 might be the D (5 bases). Germline V gene data show CDR1 as MNHEY and CDR2 as SMNVEV (reference sequence). The CDR3 loop spans 14 amino acids. Deletions cut 0 bases from V and 2 bases from J, with 7 bases between. CDR3 sequence: CASSLSGLNYGYTF. The CDR3 nucleotides are TGTGCCAGCAGTTTATCGGGACTCAACTATGGCTACACCTTC.

This clonotype has more than one count but fewer than ten. The chain uses TRBV6-5 and TRBJ2-1; D could derive from TRBD1 or TRBD2 (5 bases each). The CDR3 covers 17 residues. Germline V gene sequence: CDR1 MNHEY, CDR2 SVGAGI. Trimming removed 6 bases from V and 7 bases from J, with 25 bases in between. The CDR3 loop reads CASRKNPGTLRYNEQFF. The CDR3 DNA reads TGTGCCAGCAGGAAGAATCCCGGGACGCTGCGGTATAATGAGCAGTTCTTC.

This clonotype was observed a few times. The gene calls are TRBV7-9 and TRBJ2-1; no clear D. The CDR3 contains 15 residues. Between the trimmed V and J ends, which lost 5 bases and 0 bases, there was a span of 11 bases. CDR1 and CDR2 (germline): SEHNR, FQNEAQ (reference sequence). DNA of the CDR3: TGTGCCAGCAGCCCCCCCACCTACTCCTACAATGAGCAGTTCTTC. This gives the protein CASSPPTYSYNEQFF.

In this sample, this clonotype turned up a few times. DNA of the CDR3: TGTGCCAGCTCACCGTCAAGGGGCCTCTATGGCTACACCTTC. Its translation: CASSPSRGLYGYTF. The J gene is TRBJ1-2, the V gene TRBV18; TRBD1 might be the D (5 bases). The CDR3 loop spans 14 amino acids. Germline V gene sequence: CDR1 KGHSH, CDR2 LQKENI. V was pared by 3 bases and J by 4 bases, with 12 bases between.

The chain links TRBV4-3 to TRBJ2-1; D ambiguous. This CDR3 is 15 amino acids long. Looked up from germline, CDR1 is LGHNA and CDR2 is YSLEER. V dropped 0 bases and J dropped 7 bases, with 13 bases sitting between them. The DNA for the CDR3 is TGCGCCAGCAGCCAAGAAGGAAGGGTGATAAATGAGCAGTTCTTC. Its translation is CASSQEGRVINEQFF.

J is TRBJ2-7 and V is TRBV7-9; D possibly corresponds to TRBD2 (6 bases). The DNA end is more similar to TRBJ2-1, so the J call may be wrong. The germline V gene has CDR1 SEHNR and CDR2 FQNEAQ (reference sequence). The CDR3 consists of 14 residues. This CDR3 is CASSGGRRAYEQFF. DNA for the CDR3: TGTGCCAGCAGCGGCGGTAGGAGGGCCTACGAGCAGTTCTTC.

The chain uses TRBV4-1 and TRBJ2-5; 11 bases line up with TRBD2. Trimming removed 4 bases from V and 5 bases from J; junction bases left unmatched: 3. Germline assignment: CDR1 MGHRA and CDR2 YSYEKL. This CDR3 contains 14 residues. In nucleotides, the CDR3 is TGCGCCAGCAGCCGAGTAGCGGGGGGGGAGACCCAGTACTTC. Protein product: CASSRVAGGETQYF.

Only a few counts were recorded for this clonotype. This sequence joins TRBV6-2 or TRBV6-3 and TRBJ2-7, with TRBD1 as a possible D gene (6 bases). CDR1 is MNHEY and CDR2 is SVGEGT in the germline V gene. The CDR3 has 15 residues. Trimming pared 1 base from V and 2 bases from J, leaving 12 bases between. DNA of the CDR3: TGTGCCAGCAGTTACTGGACAGCCGAAACCTACGAGCAGTACTTC. This encodes CASSYWTAETYEQYF.

The J gene is TRBJ2-2, the V gene TRBV7-3; D is ambiguous. CDR3 length: 16 amino acids. CDR1 is SGHTA and CDR2 is FQGTGA in the germline V gene. V was cut by 4 bases and J by 2 bases, with 14 bases left in between. CDR3 region: CASSSLWADNTGELFF. The CDR3 DNA sequence: TGTGCCAGCAGCTCCCTATGGGCGGACAACACCGGGGAGCTGTTTTTT.